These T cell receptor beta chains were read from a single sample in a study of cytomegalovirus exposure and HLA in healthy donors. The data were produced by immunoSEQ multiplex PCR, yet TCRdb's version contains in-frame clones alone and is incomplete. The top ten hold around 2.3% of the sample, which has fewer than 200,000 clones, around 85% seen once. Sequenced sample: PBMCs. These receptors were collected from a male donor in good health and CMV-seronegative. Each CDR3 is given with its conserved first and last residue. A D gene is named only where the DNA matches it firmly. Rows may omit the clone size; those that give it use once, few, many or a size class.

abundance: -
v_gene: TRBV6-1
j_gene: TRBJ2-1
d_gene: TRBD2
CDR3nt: TGTGCCAGCAGTGCTAGACTAGCGGGGGGGTACAATGAGCAGTTCTTC
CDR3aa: CASSARLAGGYNEQFF

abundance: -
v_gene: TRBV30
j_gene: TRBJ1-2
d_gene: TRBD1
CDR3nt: TGTGCCTGGAGCTTGACAGGGACCGGCTACACCTTC
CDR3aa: CAWSLTGTGYTF

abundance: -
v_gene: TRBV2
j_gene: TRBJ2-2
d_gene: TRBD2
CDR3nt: TGTGCCAGCAGGGGGACTAGCGCGGGAACCGGGGAGCTGTTTTTT
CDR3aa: CASRGTSAGTGELFF

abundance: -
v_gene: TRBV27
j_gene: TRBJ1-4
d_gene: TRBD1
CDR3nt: TGTGCCAGCAGTTTCGGTCAGACAGGGGGCTCTCCTGAAAAACTGTTTTTT
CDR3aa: CASSFGQTGGSPEKLFF

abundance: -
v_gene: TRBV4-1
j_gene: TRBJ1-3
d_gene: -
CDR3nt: TGCGCCAGCAGCCAAGTCACGGTCCCTCTCTCTGGAAACACCATATATTTT
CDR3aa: CASSQVTVPLSGNTIYF

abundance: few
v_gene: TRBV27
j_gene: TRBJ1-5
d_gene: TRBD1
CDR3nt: TGTGCCAGCAGCCCCGGGACAGGGCTCGGTCAGCCCCAGCATTTT
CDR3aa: CASSPGTGLGQPQHF

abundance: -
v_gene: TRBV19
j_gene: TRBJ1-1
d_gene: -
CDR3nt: TGTGCCAGTAGTATGGTACAGCTGAACACTGAAGCTTTCTTT
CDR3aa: CASSMVQLNTEAFF

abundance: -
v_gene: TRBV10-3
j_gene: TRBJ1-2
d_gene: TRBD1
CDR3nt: TGTGCCATCAGTGAGAGGGGACAGGGACAGGAGTCCTATGGCTACACCTTC
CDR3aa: CAISERGQGQESYGYTF

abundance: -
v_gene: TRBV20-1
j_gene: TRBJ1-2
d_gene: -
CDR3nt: TGCAGTGCTAGAGGACTTCAGGGCTACACCTTC
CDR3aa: CSARGLQGYTF

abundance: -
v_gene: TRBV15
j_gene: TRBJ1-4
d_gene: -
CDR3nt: TGTGCCACCAGCAGAGACAGACAGGCGCTTAATGAAAAACTGTTTTTT
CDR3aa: CATSRDRQALNEKLFF

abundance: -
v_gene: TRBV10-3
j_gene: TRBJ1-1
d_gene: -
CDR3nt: TGTGCCATCAGTGAGCACTCCGGTTCGAACACTGAAGCTTTCTTT
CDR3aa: CAISEHSGSNTEAFF

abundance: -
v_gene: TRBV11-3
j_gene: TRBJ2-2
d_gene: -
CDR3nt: TGTGCCAGCAGCTTAGGGGCGGAGGCGAACACCGGGGAGCTGTTTTTT
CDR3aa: CASSLGAEANTGELFF

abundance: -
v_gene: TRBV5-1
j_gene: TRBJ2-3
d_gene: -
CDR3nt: TGCGCCAGCATTCAGGCAGGGCTGGGAGATACGCAGTATTTT
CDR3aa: CASIQAGLGDTQYF

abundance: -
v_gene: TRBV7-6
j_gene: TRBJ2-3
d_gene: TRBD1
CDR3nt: TGTGCCAGCAGCCTGGGGGACAGAAGTTTCGCAGATACGCAGTATTTT
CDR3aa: CASSLGDRSFADTQYF

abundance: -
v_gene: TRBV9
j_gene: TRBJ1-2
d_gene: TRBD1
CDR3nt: TGTGCCAGCAGCGTAGGGGGACAGGGACTCCATGGCTACACCTTC
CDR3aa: CASSVGGQGLHGYTF

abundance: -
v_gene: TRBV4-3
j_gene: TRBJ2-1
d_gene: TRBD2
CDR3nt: TGCGCCAGCAGCCAAGCTCATTTGGGGGGGGTAGAATACAATGAGCAGTTCTTC
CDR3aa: CASSQAHLGGVEYNEQFF

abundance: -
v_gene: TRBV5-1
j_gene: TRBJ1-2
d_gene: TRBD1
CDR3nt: TGCGCCAGCAGCTTGGGGGACAGAAACTATGGCTACACCTTC
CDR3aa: CASSLGDRNYGYTF

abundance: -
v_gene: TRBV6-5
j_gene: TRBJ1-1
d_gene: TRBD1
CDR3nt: TGTGCCAGCAGTTACTCACAGGGGCTAGACACTGAAGCTTTCTTT
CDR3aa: CASSYSQGLDTEAFF

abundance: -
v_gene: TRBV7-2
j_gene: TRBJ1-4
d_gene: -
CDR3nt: TGTGCCAGCACCCCGGGGGACGCAACTAATGAAAAACTGTTTTTT
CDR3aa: CASTPGDATNEKLFF

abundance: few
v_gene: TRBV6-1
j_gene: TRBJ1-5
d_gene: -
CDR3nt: TGTGCCACCCAAGCATCGCGGGGAGCCGGGCAGCCCCAGCATTTT
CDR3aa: CATQASRGAGQPQHF

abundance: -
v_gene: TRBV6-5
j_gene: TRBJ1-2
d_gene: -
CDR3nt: TGTGCCAGCAGATTAAATCCCGGTGGCTACACCTTC
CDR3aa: CASRLNPGGYTF

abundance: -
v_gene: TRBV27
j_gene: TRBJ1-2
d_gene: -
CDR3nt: TGTGCCAGCAGGCGTCAGGTGAAAGGCTATGGCTACACCTTC
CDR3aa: CASRRQVKGYGYTF

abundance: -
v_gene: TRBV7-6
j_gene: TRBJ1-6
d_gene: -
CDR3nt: TGTGCCAGCAGCCCGACTGGAGGTGGTTCACCCCTCCACTTT
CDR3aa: CASSPTGGGSPLHF

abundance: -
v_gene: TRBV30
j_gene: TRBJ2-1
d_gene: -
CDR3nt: TGTGCCTCCAGGTGGAGGGGCCGGGGTCATGAGCAGTTCTTC
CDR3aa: CASRWRGRGHEQFF

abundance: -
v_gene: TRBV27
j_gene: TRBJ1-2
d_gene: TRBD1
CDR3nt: TGTGCCAGCAGGAAGACCGGGACAGTCTATGGCTACACCTTC
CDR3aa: CASRKTGTVYGYTF

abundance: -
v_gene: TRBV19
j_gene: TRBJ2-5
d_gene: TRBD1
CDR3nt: TGTGCCAGTAGTCCCGGGACAGGGAAAGGGAAAGAGACCCAGTACTTC
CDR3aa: CASSPGTGKGKETQYF

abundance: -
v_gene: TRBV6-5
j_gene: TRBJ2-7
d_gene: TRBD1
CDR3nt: TGTGCCAGCAGCTCCCCCCGGACAGGGACCAACGAGCAGTACTTC
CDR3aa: CASSSPRTGTNEQYF

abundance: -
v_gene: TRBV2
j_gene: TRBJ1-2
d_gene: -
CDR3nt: TGTGCCGCCCGAGGTAATGCAGGGGCACATGGCTACACCTTC
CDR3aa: CAARGNAGAHGYTF